The subject of this entry is one TCR beta chain. The antigen is unknown. TCRdb called the reads again in MiXCR, with one record for every CDR3 protein. The sample consists of around 71,000 distinct CDR3 sequences, roughly 39% of them appearing once. This entry belongs to a study of T cell repertoires in cytomegalovirus infection. Study in general: CMV infection together with matching HLA type was indicated by public TCR beta signatures. Study results and limitations: HLA-C-restricted CMV-specific TCR beta clonotypes were dominant in the ex vivo response. Based on cumulative public TCR beta family frequency, carriers of CMV plus the relevant HLA were identified.

The CDR3 contains 13 residues. J lost 5 bases, V lost 9 bases, and 6 bases had no gene match. Germline V lookup: CDR1 ENHRY, CDR2 SYGVKD. The sequence was obtained from a human donor in good health (CMV status not recorded). Some clones in this sample may be carry-over from other donors' samples. The input for sequencing was CD8+ T cells from cultured PBMCs, taken from culture after CMV antigen stimulation. The J gene is TRBJ1-1, the V gene TRBV10-3; 10 nucleotides match TRBD1. This CDR3 reads CAIRQGALTEAFF. As DNA, the CDR3 is TGTGCCATAAGACAGGGGGCTCTGACTGAAGCTTTCTTT.